There are many counts of the clone carrying this T cell receptor beta chain. Its target is unknown. The data were taken from a study of T-cell reconstitution after alpha-beta-depleted transplantation in children. Study outcomes and limitations: The origin of high day-60 TCRbeta diversity in some patients lay in surviving recipient T cells and thymic progenitors. As was reported, about two months after transplant, alpha-beta T cells came from several hundred expanded graft clones.

The TCRbeta library was prepared with unique molecular identifiers. TCRdb recomputed calls from the PCR reads with MiXCR, one row per CDR3 protein. The data hold 500,000 to 750,000 distinct CDR3 sequences, with roughly 13% observed a single time. The CDR3 is made up of 11 amino acids. V gave up 3 bases and J gave up 4 bases, with 3 bases separating them. The rearrangement links TRBV12-3 or TRBV12-4 to TRBJ2-5; no clear D gene. The clonotype was recovered from a male patient younger than 18 who had a stem cell transplant for acute myeloid leukemia, so the T cells may come from the graft donor. The sequenced sample was PBMCs, mostly from graft donor cells, obtained 360 days after TCRalphabeta/CD19-depleted stem cell transplant. CDR3 amino acids: CASSLIETQYF. As DNA, the CDR3 is TGTGCCAGCAGTTTGATAGAGACCCAGTACTTC.